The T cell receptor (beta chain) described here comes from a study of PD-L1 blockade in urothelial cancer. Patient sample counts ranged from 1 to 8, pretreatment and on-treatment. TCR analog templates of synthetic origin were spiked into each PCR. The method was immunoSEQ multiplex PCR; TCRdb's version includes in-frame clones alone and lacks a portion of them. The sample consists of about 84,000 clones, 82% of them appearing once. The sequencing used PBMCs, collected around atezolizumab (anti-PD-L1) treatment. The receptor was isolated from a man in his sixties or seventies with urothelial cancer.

CDR3 bases: TGTGCCAGCAGCCCCCTGGGGGGACAGTCTTCCTATGGCTACACCTTC. It yields the protein CASSPLGGQSSYGYTF. The chain is built from TRBV7-2 and TRBJ1-2, with 7 bases matching TRBD1. CDR1 and CDR2 (germline): SGHTA, FQGNSA. The CDR3 extends over 16 amino acids. V lost 5 bases, J lost 4 bases, and 13 bases stayed unmatched.